This is a list of T cell receptor beta chains from one sample in a study of PD-L1 blockade in urothelial cancer. The assay was immunoSEQ multiplex PCR, and TCRdb's table has in-frame clones only and misses some. The table shows under 55,000 clones, with about 86% occurring only once. The sequencing used PBMCs, collected around atezolizumab (anti-PD-L1) treatment. These TCRs come from a man aged 65 to 85 with urothelial cancer. Each CDR3 is given with its conserved first and last residue. A D gene is named only where the DNA matches it firmly. The listing skips clone size in some rows; elsewhere it reads once, few, many or a size class.

d_call j_call v_call clone_size cdr3_aa cdr3_nt
NA TRBJ1-5 TRBV5-1 NA CASSPGQGNQPQHF TGCGCCAGCAGCCCCGGACAAGGAAATCAGCCCCAGCATTTT
NA TRBJ1-2 TRBV5-4 NA CASSLDRLANYGYTF TGTGCCAGCAGCTTAGACAGGCTTGCTAACTATGGCTACACCTTC
TRBD2 TRBJ2-7 TRBV6-5 NA CASSRRTRAYEQYF TGTGCCAGCAGCCGTAGGACTAGAGCCTACGAGCAGTACTTC
TRBD2 TRBJ2-3 TRBV7-2 NA CASSFRAGGSDTQYF TGTGCCAGCAGCTTTCGAGCGGGAGGGTCAGATACGCAGTATTTT
TRBD2 TRBJ2-7 TRBV7-8 NA CASSLGGGGTYEQYF TGTGCCAGCAGCTTAGGCGGGGGGGGAACCTACGAGCAGTACTTC
NA TRBJ2-6 TRBV29-1 once CSVLGGVSGANVLTF TGCAGCGTCTTGGGGGGAGTGTCTGGGGCCAACGTCCTGACTTTC
NA TRBJ2-7 TRBV27 NA CASSPLNRDGEQYF TGTGCCAGCAGTCCACTAAACAGGGATGGCGAGCAGTACTTC
TRBD1 TRBJ2-2 TRBV6-6 NA CATRDRPNTGELFF TGTGCCACCCGGGACAGGCCGAACACCGGGGAGCTGTTTTTT
NA TRBJ1-2 TRBV5-4 NA CASSFYGGSVGYTF TGTGCCAGCAGCTTTTACGGCGGGTCTGTAGGCTACACCTTC
NA TRBJ2-1 TRBV7-2 NA CASSLVSARFLNEQFF TGTGCCAGCAGCTTAGTTAGTGCTAGGTTCCTCAATGAGCAGTTCTTC
NA TRBJ1-5 TRBV6-1 NA CASSENVWQGYSNQPQHF TGTGCCAGCAGTGAAAACGTGTGGCAGGGATATAGCAATCAGCCCCAGCATTTT
NA TRBJ1-3 TRBV5-8 NA CASSLGRSSGNTIYF TGTGCCAGCAGCTTGGGGAGATCCTCTGGAAACACCATATATTTT
NA TRBJ2-2 TRBV7-2 NA CASSLARDFGELFF TGTGCCAGCAGCTTAGCTCGGGATTTCGGGGAGCTGTTTTTT
NA TRBJ1-5 TRBV19 NA CASTGGRAGNQPQHF TGTGCCAGTACGGGAGGCAGGGCGGGCAATCAGCCCCAGCATTTT
TRBD2 TRBJ2-7 TRBV28 NA CASRVGASGRYEQYF TGTGCCAGCAGGGTTGGGGCTAGCGGGAGGTACGAGCAGTACTTC
TRBD1 TRBJ1-2 TRBV9 NA CASSPQDGTARYGYTF TGTGCCAGCAGCCCCCAGGACGGGACAGCCCGTTATGGCTACACCTTC
NA TRBJ2-2 TRBV6-1 once CASSRGRTTGELFF TGTGCCAGCAGCAGGGGACGGACCACCGGGGAGCTGTTTTTT